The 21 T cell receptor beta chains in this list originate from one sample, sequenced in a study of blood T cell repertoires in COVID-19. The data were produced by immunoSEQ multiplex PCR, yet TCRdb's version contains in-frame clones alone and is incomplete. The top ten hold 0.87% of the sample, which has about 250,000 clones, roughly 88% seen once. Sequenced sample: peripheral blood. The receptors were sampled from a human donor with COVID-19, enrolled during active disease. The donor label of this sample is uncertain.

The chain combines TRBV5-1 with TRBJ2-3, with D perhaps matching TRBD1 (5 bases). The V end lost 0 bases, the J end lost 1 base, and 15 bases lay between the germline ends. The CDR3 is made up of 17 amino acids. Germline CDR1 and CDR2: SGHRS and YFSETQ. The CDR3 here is CASSLAVQGAGTDTQYF. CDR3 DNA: TGCGCCAGCAGCTTGGCGGTCCAGGGTGCCGGCACAGATACGCAGTATTTT.

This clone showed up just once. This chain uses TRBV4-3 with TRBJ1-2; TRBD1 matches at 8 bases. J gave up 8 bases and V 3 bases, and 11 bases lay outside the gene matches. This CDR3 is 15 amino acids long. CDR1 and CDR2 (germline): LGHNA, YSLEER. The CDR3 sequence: CASSQARDRHQGYTF. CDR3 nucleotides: TGCGCCAGCAGCCAGGCCCGGGACAGGCATCAGGGCTACACCTTC.

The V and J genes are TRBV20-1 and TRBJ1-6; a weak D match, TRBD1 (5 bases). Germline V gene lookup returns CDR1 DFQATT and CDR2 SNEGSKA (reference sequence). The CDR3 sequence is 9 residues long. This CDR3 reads CRTEGTVHF. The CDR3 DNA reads TGCAGAACGGAGGGGACGGTCCACTTT.

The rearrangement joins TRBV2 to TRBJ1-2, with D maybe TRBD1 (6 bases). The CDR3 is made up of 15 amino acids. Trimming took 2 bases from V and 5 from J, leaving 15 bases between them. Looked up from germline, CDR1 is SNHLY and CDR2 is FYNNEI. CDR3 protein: CASSELQGLGYGYTF. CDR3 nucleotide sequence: TGTGCCAGCAGTGAACTGCAGGGGCTGGGTTATGGCTACACCTTC.

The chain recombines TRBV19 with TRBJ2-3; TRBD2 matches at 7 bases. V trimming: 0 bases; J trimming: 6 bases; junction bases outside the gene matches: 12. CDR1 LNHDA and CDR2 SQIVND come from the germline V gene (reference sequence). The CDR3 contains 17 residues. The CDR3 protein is CASSIDPAGEGRDTQYF. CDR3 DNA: TGTGCCAGTAGTATAGATCCGGCGGGGGAGGGTCGTGATACGCAGTATTTT.

In DNA, the CDR3 is TGTGCCATCAGTGACCCTTCACAGGGGAGAGGGGCCAACGTCCTGACTTTC. Translation: CAISDPSQGRGANVLTF. The V call is TRBV10-3, the J call TRBJ2-6; 7 positions match TRBD1. The CDR3 spans 17 residues. V lost 3 bases, J lost 4 bases, and 9 bases stayed unmatched. Germline V lookup: CDR1 ENHRY, CDR2 SYGVKD.

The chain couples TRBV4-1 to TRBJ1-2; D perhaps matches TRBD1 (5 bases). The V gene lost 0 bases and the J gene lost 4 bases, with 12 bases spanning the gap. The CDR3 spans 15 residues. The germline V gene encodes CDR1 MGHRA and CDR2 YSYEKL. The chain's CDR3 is CASSQDRQGAYGYTF. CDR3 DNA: TGCGCCAGCAGCCAAGATCGGCAGGGCGCCTATGGCTACACCTTC.

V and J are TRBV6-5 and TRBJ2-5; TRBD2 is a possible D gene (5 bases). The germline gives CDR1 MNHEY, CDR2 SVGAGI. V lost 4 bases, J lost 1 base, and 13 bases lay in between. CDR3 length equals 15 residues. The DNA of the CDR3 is TGTGCCAGCAGTTCACAGACCGGGATCCAAGAGACCCAGTACTTC. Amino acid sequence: CASSSQTGIQETQYF.

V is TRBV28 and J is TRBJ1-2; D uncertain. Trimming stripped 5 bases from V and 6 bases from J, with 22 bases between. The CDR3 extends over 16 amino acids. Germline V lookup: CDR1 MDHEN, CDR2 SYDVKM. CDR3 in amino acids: CASSPSLAAEVDGYTF. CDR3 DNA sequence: TGTGCCAGCAGTCCCTCCCTCGCGGCCGAAGTCGATGGCTACACCTTC.

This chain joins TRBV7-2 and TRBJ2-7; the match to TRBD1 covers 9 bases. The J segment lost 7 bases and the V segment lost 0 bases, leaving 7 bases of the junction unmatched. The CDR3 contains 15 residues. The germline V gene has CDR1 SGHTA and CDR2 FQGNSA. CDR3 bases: TGTGCCAGCAGCTTAGCCCTACAGGGGGCGGGAGAGCAGTACTTC. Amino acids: CASSLALQGAGEQYF.

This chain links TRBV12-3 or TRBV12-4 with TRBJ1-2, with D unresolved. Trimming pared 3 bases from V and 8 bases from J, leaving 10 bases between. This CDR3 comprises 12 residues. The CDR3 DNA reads TGTGCCAGCAGTTTTAATCGGTGGGGCTACACCTTC. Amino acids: CASSFNRWGYTF.

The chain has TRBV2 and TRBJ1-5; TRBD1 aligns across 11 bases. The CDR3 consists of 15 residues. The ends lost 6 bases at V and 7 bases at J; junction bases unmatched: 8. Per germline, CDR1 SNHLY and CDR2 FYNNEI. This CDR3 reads CASSPGTGGQQPQHF. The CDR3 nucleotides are TGTGCCAGCAGCCCCGGGACAGGGGGTCAACAGCCCCAGCATTTT.

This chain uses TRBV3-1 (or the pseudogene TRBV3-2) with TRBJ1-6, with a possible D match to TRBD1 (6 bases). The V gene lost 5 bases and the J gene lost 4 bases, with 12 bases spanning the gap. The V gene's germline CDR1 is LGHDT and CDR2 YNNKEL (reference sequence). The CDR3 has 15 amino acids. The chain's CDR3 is CASSGRDTYNSPLHF. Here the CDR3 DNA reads TGTGCCAGCAGCGGCCGGGACACATATAATTCACCCCTCCACTTT.

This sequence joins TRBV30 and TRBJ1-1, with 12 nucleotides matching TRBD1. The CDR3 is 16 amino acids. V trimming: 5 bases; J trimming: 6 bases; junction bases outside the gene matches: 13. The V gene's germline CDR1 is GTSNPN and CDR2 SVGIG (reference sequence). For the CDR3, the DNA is TGTGCCTGGGCGGGGGACAGGGGGCCCGGGGTCGCTGAAGCTTTCTTT. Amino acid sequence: CAWAGDRGPGVAEAFF.

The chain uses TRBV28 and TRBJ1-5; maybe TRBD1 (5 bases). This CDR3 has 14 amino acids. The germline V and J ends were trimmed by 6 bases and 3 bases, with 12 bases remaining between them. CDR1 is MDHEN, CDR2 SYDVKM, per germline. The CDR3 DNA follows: TGTGCCAGCAGCTCCACAGGAGTCAATCAGCCCCAGCATTTT. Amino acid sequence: CASSSTGVNQPQHF.

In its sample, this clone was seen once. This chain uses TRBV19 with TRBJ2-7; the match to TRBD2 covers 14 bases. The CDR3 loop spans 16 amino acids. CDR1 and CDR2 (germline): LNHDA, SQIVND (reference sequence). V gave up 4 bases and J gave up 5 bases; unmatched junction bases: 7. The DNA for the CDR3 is TGTGCCAGTAGTAGGGGACTAGCGGGAGCCCGTGACGAGCAGTACTTC. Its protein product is CASSRGLAGARDEQYF.

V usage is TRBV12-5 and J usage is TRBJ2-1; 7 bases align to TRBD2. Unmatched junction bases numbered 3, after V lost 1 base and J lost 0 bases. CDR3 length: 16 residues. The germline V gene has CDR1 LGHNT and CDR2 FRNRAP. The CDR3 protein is CASGLGGGSSYNEQFF. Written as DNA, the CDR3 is TGTGCTAGTGGTTTGGGCGGCGGGAGCTCCTACAATGAGCAGTTCTTC.

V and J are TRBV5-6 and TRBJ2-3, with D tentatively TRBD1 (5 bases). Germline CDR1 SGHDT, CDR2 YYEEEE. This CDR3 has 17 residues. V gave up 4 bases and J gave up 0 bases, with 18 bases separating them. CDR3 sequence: CASSPLGRQSSTDTQYF. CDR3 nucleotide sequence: TGTGCCAGCAGCCCACTGGGGCGACAGTCTAGCACAGATACGCAGTATTTT.

CDR3 region: CASSVTGDQPQHF. CDR3 DNA: TGTGCCAGCAGCGTGACAGGCGATCAGCCCCAGCATTTT. The chain joins TRBV9 to TRBJ1-5, with D perhaps TRBD1 (6 bases). Germline loops: CDR1 SGDLS, CDR2 YYNGEE. The CDR3 sequence is 13 residues long. The V end was cut by 2 bases, the J end by 5 bases, with 8 bases between.

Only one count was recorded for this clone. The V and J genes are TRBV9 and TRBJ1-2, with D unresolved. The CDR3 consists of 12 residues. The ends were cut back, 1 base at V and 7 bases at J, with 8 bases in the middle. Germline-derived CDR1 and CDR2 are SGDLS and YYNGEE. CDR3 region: CASSVWESGYTF. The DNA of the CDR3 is TGTGCCAGCAGCGTATGGGAGTCTGGCTACACCTTC.

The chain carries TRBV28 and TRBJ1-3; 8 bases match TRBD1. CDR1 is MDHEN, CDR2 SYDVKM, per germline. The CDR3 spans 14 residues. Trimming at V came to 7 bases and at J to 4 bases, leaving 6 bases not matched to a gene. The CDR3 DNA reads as TGTGCCAGCACTTCCCAGGGGGCAGGAAACACCATATATTTT. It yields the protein CASTSQGAGNTIYF.